The 29 T cell receptor beta chains below were found in one sample sequenced in a study of shared clonotypes between healthy human individuals (dated by TCRdb to 2020 to 2022). Preparation of the library involved the immunoSEQ multiplex PCR assay. TCRdb stores this immuneACCESS table with in-frame sequences only. Part of the clones is absent; in the studies checked, under half of the shortfall reflects unresolved V genes, and no reason is known for the rest. The sample data list 400,000 to 600,000 clones, and roughly 95% of these were observed just once. Around 0.067% of the sample lies in the top ten. Sequenced material: naive CD4+ T cells sorted from blood. The sample's cell subset or site, from its label and the paper: CD45RA+ positively selected. Receptors originate from a woman aged 30 to 39 in good health.

The CDR3 sequence: CASSSLAAGGYEQYF. The CDR3 DNA follows: TGTGCCAGCAGTTCCCTCGCAGCGGGAGGCTACGAGCAGTACTTC. J is TRBJ2-7 and V is TRBV27, with 9 bases identical to TRBD2. Germline-derived CDR1 and CDR2 are MNHEY and SMNVEV (reference sequence). J was trimmed by 3 bases and V by 4 bases; bases with no gene match: 7. The CDR3 has 15 residues.

This chain uses TRBV6-1 with TRBJ1-1; D is ambiguous. The germline V gene encodes CDR1 MNHNS and CDR2 SASEGT. V lost 2 bases and J lost 6, with 7 bases in between. The CDR3 is 12 residues long. CDR3 in amino acids: CASSESNPEAFF. CDR3 nucleotides: TGTGCCAGCAGTGAATCTAACCCTGAAGCTTTCTTT.

The rearrangement joins TRBV18 to TRBJ1-3, with D unclear. V dropped 3 bases and J dropped 7 bases, with 16 bases sitting between them. The CDR3 has 15 amino acids. Germline CDR1 reads KGHSH; CDR2 reads LQKENI. The CDR3: CASSPRERPRNTIYF. The CDR3 DNA reads as TGTGCCAGCTCACCTAGGGAGAGGCCCCGGAACACCATATATTTT.

This clone was counted once. J is TRBJ1-1 and V is TRBV28, with D unresolved. There are 14 residues in the CDR3. Trimming took off 3 bases at V and 3 bases at J, with 11 bases between the two ends. In germline, CDR1 is MDHEN, CDR2 SYDVKM. CDR3 in amino acids: CASSLGRWDTEAFF. The CDR3 nucleotides read TGTGCCAGCAGTTTGGGCAGGTGGGACACTGAAGCTTTCTTT.

This clone has just one count. The rearrangement uses TRBV29-1 and TRBJ2-5, with D hard to call. With 1 base removed from V and 5 bases from J, the gap between germline ends came to 11 bases. The CDR3 is made up of 13 amino acids. Germline lookup yields CDR1 SQVTM and CDR2 ANQGSEA. The CDR3 loop is CSVEVGPGETQYF. In DNA, the CDR3 is TGCAGCGTTGAAGTCGGGCCTGGCGAGACCCAGTACTTC. Filled out from reference TRBV29-1 and TRBJ2-5, the complete variable domain reads SAVISQKPSRDICQRGTSLTIQCQVDSQVTMMFWYRQQPGQSLTLIATANQGSEATYESGFVIDKFPISRPNLTFSTLTVSNMSPEDSSIYLCSVEVGPGETQYFGPGTRLLVL.

In DNA form, the CDR3 reads TGCGCCACCAAGGCCGCGGGAGCGGAAGAGCAGTTCTTC. Amino acids: CATKAAGAEEQFF. V usage is TRBV5-1 and J usage is TRBJ2-1, with 7 bases identical to TRBD2. This CDR3 contains 13 residues. V trimming: 9 bases; J trimming: 10 bases; junction bases outside the gene matches: 13. Germline CDR1 and CDR2: SGHRS and YFSETQ.

V usage is TRBV28 and J usage is TRBJ1-2; 10 bases fit TRBD1. Germline V lookup: CDR1 MDHEN, CDR2 SYDVKM. Trimming removed 3 bases from V and 7 bases from J; junction bases left unmatched: 14. This CDR3 has 17 amino acids. The CDR3 loop reads CASSFPATGGARAGYTF. In nucleotides, the CDR3 is TGTGCCAGCAGTTTCCCAGCGACAGGGGGCGCGAGGGCTGGCTACACCTTC.

The chain joins TRBV5-1 to TRBJ2-7; a possible D gene is TRBD2 (6 bases). The CDR3 has 16 amino acids. V was cut by 0 bases and J by 3 bases, with 16 bases left in between. Germline V lookup: CDR1 SGHRS, CDR2 YFSETQ. The CDR3 DNA sequence: TGCGCCAGCAGCTTGGCCGTAGCGGTATCAATCTACGAGCAGTACTTC. It encodes CASSLAVAVSIYEQYF.

The V gene is TRBV6-5, the J gene TRBJ2-7; weak D call: TRBD1 (6 bases). The CDR3 sequence is 14 residues long. The V end lost 6 bases, the J end lost 2 bases, and 14 bases lay between the germline ends. The germline CDR1 and CDR2 sequences are MNHEY and SVGAGI. CDR3 protein: CASRAGTLTYEQYF. Here the CDR3 DNA reads TGTGCCAGCAGGGCCGGGACACTGACCTACGAGCAGTACTTC.

The V call is TRBV2, the J call TRBJ2-7, with D tentatively TRBD1 (6 bases). Germline CDR1 and CDR2: SNHLY and FYNNEI. V was pared by 5 bases and J by 9 bases, with 17 bases between. This CDR3 is 13 amino acids long. The CDR3 DNA reads as TGTGCCAGCAGTACGACAGGTAATCCGGGGCAGTACTTC. Protein product: CASSTTGNPGQYF.

This clone was observed a single time. The chain employs TRBV5-4 and TRBJ2-1, with 8 bases lining up with TRBD2. Per the germline V gene, CDR1 is SGHNT and CDR2 is YYREEE (reference sequence). The V and J ends lost 4 bases and 10 bases, in that order; junction bases with no gene match: 13. There are 15 residues in the CDR3. The CDR3 here is CASSIRGGLAREQFF. The CDR3 nucleotides read TGTGCCAGCAGCATACGGGGGGGCCTTGCGCGGGAGCAGTTCTTC.

The rearrangement uses TRBV14 and TRBJ1-2; no definite D call. The V gene lost 2 bases and the J gene lost 8 bases, with 15 bases spanning the gap. Germline loops: CDR1 SGHDN, CDR2 FVKESK. The CDR3 loop spans 14 amino acids. The CDR3, as DNA: TGTGCCAGCAGCCAATCCGTCGGCCATCGAGGCTACACCTTC. It translates to CASSQSVGHRGYTF.

The genes are TRBV28 and TRBJ1-1, with 9 bases lining up with TRBD1. Trimming took 2 bases from V and 11 from J; bases not matched to a gene: 6. Germline values: CDR1 MDHEN, CDR2 SYDVKM. CDR3 length equals 13 residues. This chain's CDR3 is CASSLTDRGWAFF. For the CDR3, the DNA is TGTGCCAGCAGTTTAACCGACAGGGGGTGGGCTTTCTTT.

The chain couples TRBV6-5 to TRBJ1-5; D may be TRBD1 (5 bases). The CDR3 spans 15 residues. The V end was cut by 2 bases, the J end by 3 bases, with 11 bases between. The germline V gene has CDR1 MNHEY and CDR2 SVGAGI. The CDR3 is CASSYGSGNNQPQHF. The CDR3 DNA is TGTGCCAGCAGTTACGGGTCAGGGAACAATCAGCCCCAGCATTTT.

The rearrangement joins TRBV6-1 to TRBJ2-3; 8 nucleotides agree with TRBD2. J gave up 14 bases and V 1 base, and 8 bases lay outside the gene matches. Looked up from germline, CDR1 is MNHNS and CDR2 is SASEGT. There are 13 residues in the CDR3. The CDR3 is CASSEGSGRAGYF. Here the CDR3 DNA reads TGTGCCAGCAGTGAAGGATCCGGGAGGGCCGGGTATTTT.

J is TRBJ2-3 and V is TRBV6-5; D gene unclear. Germline-derived CDR1 and CDR2 are MNHEY and SVGAGI. V was cut by 6 bases and J by 6 bases, with 10 bases left in between. CDR3 length: 12 amino acids. DNA for the CDR3: TGTGCCAGCAGCCTTTCCGGTGATACGCAGTATTTT. Amino acid sequence: CASSLSGDTQYF.

The V gene is TRBV28, the J gene TRBJ1-6, with 10 nucleotides matching TRBD1. The J segment lost 10 bases and the V segment lost 6 bases, leaving 6 bases of the junction unmatched. The germline gives CDR1 MDHEN, CDR2 SYDVKM. The length of the CDR3 is 14 residues. The CDR3 region is CASSTGTGESPLHF. The CDR3 bases are TGTGCCAGCAGCACCGGGACAGGGGAGTCACCCCTCCACTTT.

V is TRBV28 and J is TRBJ1-5; D remains unclear. The CDR3 length is 15 residues. Trimming pared 5 bases from V and 2 bases from J, leaving 13 bases between. Germline V lookup: CDR1 MDHEN, CDR2 SYDVKM. In nucleotides, the CDR3 is TGTGCCAGCAGTATCGGACCGATCGGCAATCAGCCCCAGCATTTT. Protein: CASSIGPIGNQPQHF.

On this clone itself: This sample also contains other DNA sequences that code for the same CDR3. V and J are TRBV5-1 and TRBJ1-1; tentative D call: TRBD1 (6 bases). CDR1 SGHRS and CDR2 YFSETQ come from the germline V gene. This CDR3 spans 14 amino acids. V lost 1 base and J 0 bases, leaving 7 bases between the germline ends. CDR3: CASSLWGLNTEAFF. CDR3 nucleotides: TGCGCCAGCAGCTTGTGGGGGCTGAACACTGAAGCTTTCTTT.

CDR3 amino acids: CASSLSGVNTGELFF. CDR3 nucleotide sequence: TGCGCCAGCAGCCTAAGTGGGGTAAACACCGGGGAGCTGTTTTTT. The chain joins TRBV5-1 to TRBJ2-2, with D unresolved. The V gene's germline CDR1 is SGHRS and CDR2 YFSETQ. V gave up 4 bases and J gave up 2 bases, with 12 bases separating them. The CDR3 spans 15 residues.

The V and J genes are TRBV28 and TRBJ2-2; tentatively, D is TRBD1 or TRBD2 (5 bases each). This CDR3 spans 13 amino acids. Germline-derived CDR1 and CDR2 are MDHEN and SYDVKM. V lost 9 bases, J lost 11 bases, and 19 bases lay in between. DNA of the CDR3: TGTGCCAGTTGGGACGGATTAAGCGGAGAGCTGTTTTTT. Its translation is CASWDGLSGELFF.

This clone has just one count. This chain links TRBV21-1 with TRBJ2-1. TRBV21-1 is tagged as a pseudogene. This CDR3 is built from 15 residues. The CDR3 DNA reads TGTGCCAGCAGCACCCTGGACCGAGTCAAGTATGAGCAGTTCTTC. Translating gives CASSTLDRVKYEQFF.

V gene TRBV18 combines with J gene TRBJ1-5, with 7 bases aligning to TRBD1. V shed 4 bases, J shed 5 bases, and the junction held 2 bases outside the gene matches. This CDR3 comprises 13 residues. The germline V gene encodes CDR1 KGHSH and CDR2 LQKENI. The CDR3 here is CASSRDSHQPQHF. The CDR3 DNA reads TGTGCCAGCTCACGGGACAGTCATCAGCCCCAGCATTTT. Full variable domain (outside the CDR3, taken from reference TRBV18 and TRBJ1-5): NAGVMQNPRHLVRRRGQEARLRCSPMKGHSHVYWYRQLPEEGLKFMVYLQKENIIDESGMPKERFSAEFPKEGPSILRIQQVVRGDSAAYFCASSRDSHQPQHFGDGTRLSIL.

The chain couples TRBV5-1 to TRBJ1-2, with D unclear. The CDR3 runs to 13 residues. Germline assignment: CDR1 SGHRS and CDR2 YFSETQ. V was trimmed by 5 bases and J by 6 bases, leaving 14 bases between them. The CDR3 sequence is CASRNSIGNGYTF. CDR3 sequence (DNA): TGCGCCAGCAGAAACTCCATAGGGAATGGCTACACCTTC.

This chain uses TRBV5-1 with TRBJ2-7; TRBD2 matches at 16 bases. The CDR3 length is 17 residues. Unmatched junction bases numbered 6, after V lost 4 bases and J lost 2 bases. Germline V lookup: CDR1 SGHRS, CDR2 YFSETQ. The CDR3 sequence is CASSGGLAGGQTYEQYF. The CDR3 region has the DNA TGCGCCAGCAGCGGGGGACTAGCGGGAGGGCAAACCTACGAGCAGTACTTC.

This clone was seen a single time. This chain uses TRBV20-1 with TRBJ1-2; maybe TRBD1 (5 bases). Germline V gives CDR1 DFQATT, CDR2 SNEGSKA (reference sequence). Trimming shortened V by 4 bases and J by 4 bases, and 7 bases separated the two germline ends. The CDR3 extends over 11 amino acids. The CDR3 region has the DNA TGCAGTGCTAAGGGGACCTATGGCTACACCTTC. Protein product: CSAKGTYGYTF.

The chain links TRBV2 to TRBJ1-2; a possible D gene is TRBD1 (5 bases). The CDR3 sequence is 13 residues long. CDR1 and CDR2 (germline): SNHLY, FYNNEI. Deletions cut 6 bases from V and 8 bases from J, with 16 bases between. Here the CDR3 DNA reads TGTGCCAGCAGCCCGATAGCAGGGCGAGGCTACACCTTC. Protein: CASSPIAGRGYTF.

The rearrangement uses TRBV15 and TRBJ2-1; D is uncertain. V lost 0 bases to trimming and J lost 0 bases, with 6 bases between them. Germline CDR1 and CDR2: LNHNV and YYDKDF (reference sequence). The CDR3 length is 15 residues. CDR3 bases: TGTGCCACCAGCAGAGATTTTCGCTCCTACAATGAGCAGTTCTTC. It codes for CATSRDFRSYNEQFF.

About this clone itself: Other DNA sequences of this sample code for an identical CDR3. V and J are TRBV20-1 and TRBJ2-7; 8 nucleotides agree with TRBD2. CDR3 length: 11 residues. Germline loops: CDR1 DFQATT, CDR2 SNEGSKA (reference sequence). For the CDR3, the DNA is TGCAGCACTAGCGGATCCTACGAGCAGTACTTC. Protein product: CSTSGSYEQYF.